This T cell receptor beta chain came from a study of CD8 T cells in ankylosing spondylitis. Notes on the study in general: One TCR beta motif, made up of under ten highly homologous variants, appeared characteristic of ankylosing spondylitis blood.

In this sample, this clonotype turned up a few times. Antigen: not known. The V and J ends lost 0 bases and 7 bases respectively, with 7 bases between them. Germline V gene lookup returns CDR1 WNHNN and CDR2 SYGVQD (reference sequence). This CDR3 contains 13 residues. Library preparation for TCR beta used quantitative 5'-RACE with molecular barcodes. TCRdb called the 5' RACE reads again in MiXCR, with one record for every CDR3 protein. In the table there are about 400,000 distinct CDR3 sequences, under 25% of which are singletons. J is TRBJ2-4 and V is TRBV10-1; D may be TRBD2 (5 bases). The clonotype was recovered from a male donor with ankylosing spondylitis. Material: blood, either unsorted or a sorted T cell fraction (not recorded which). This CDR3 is CASSESRRNIQYF. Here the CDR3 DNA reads TGCGCCAGCAGTGAGTCAAGGAGGAACATTCAGTACTTC.